This record concerns one T cell receptor (beta chain) sequence. What it binds is not known. This may arise from a read error, as a much more abundant clone is one base away. This sample is part of a study of T cells in Graves' hyperthyroidism and ophthalmopathy. Study results and caveats: Separating ophthalmopathy from stable hyperthyroidism was achieved by a 13 V-J model.

The germline CDR1 and CDR2 sequences are LNHNV and YYDKDF (reference sequence). With 1 base removed from V and 2 bases from J, the gap between germline ends came to 9 bases. The CDR3 sequence is 14 residues long. PBMCs were collected from an approximately 9 ml volume of fresh peripheral blood. Amplification of TCR beta CDR3 regions used RNA as the template. In the first-round RT-PCR of the TCR CDR3, the HTBI primer set was used. TCRdb used MiXCR to reprocess the multiplex PCR reads, holding one entry per CDR3 protein. The data show a few hundred thousand distinct CDR3 sequences, with 17% seen just once and around 17% held by the top ten.

The source material was blood. V is TRBV15 and J is TRBJ2-7, with a possible D match to TRBD1 (5 bases). The source of this sequence is a woman between 18 and 30 years old with Graves' ophthalmopathy. CDR3 protein: CATSRGPGPYEQYF. In DNA, the CDR3 is TGTGCCACCAGCAGAGGGCCAGGGCCCTACGAGCAGTACTTC.